The entry below gives a single T cell receptor beta chain sequence along with its context. Its antigen remains unknown. This sample stems from a study of blood T cells in healthy people across ages. Study-wide findings and caveats: Long-lived and aged donors differed, with more naive CD4+ cells and higher diversity in the long-lived. Diversity estimates from one million T cells were considered underestimates.

This CDR3 spans 18 amino acids. Germline assignment: CDR1 SGDLS and CDR2 YYNGEE. The second PCR ran about 6 to 12 cycles with a sample-barcoded 5' primer and J-beta primers. MiXCR, run by TCRdb on the 5' RACE reads, gives a single entry per CDR3 protein. The table records fewer than 1 million distinct CDR3 sequences, under 45% of them present only once. Material: blood. This TCR came from a man between 60 and 70 years old in good health. The V gene is TRBV9, the J gene TRBJ2-1; weak D call: TRBD1 (5 bases). The tail of the sequence fits TRBJ2-7 better, so the J call may be wrong. Written as DNA, the CDR3 is TGTGCCAGCAGCGTAGAACCCGTGGGGCCGGGCTCCTACAATGAGCAGTACTTC. Amino acid sequence: CASSVEPVGPGSYNEQYF.